A selection of T cell receptor beta chains follows, all from one sample in a study of shared clonotypes between healthy human individuals. Here immunoSEQ multiplex PCR was the method, and the copy in TCRdb shows in-frame clones only, minus some. The table shows just over 2,000,000 clones, with approximately 95% occurring only once. The sample consisted of naive CD8+ T cells sorted from blood. Receptors originate from a young man in good health. Each CDR3 is given with its conserved first and last residue. D genes are given only for firm matches. Some rows mark clone size as missing; the rest say once, few, many or name a class of expanded clone.

CDR3 protein | CDR3 DNA | J gene | clone size | D gene | V gene
CASSPNSHNEQFF | TGTGCCAGCAGCCCCAACAGCCACAATGAGCAGTTCTTC | TRBJ2-1 | NA | NA | TRBV27
CASSLIWQVGGTGELFF | TGTGCCAGCAGTTTAATCTGGCAGGTCGGAGGAACCGGGGAGCTGTTTTTT | TRBJ2-2 | NA | NA | TRBV27
CSVELAGGEQFF | TGCAGCGTTGAATTAGCAGGGGGCGAGCAGTTCTTC | TRBJ2-1 | NA | TRBD1 | TRBV29-1
CSVEDQSTEQFF | TGCAGCGTTGAAGATCAGTCTACTGAGCAGTTCTTC | TRBJ2-1 | NA | NA | TRBV29-1
CATSTRVGINEQYF | TGTGCCACCAGCACCAGGGTCGGTATAAACGAGCAGTACTTC | TRBJ2-7 | once | NA | TRBV15
CASSVGDNEKLFF | TGTGCCAGCAGCGTAGGGGATAATGAAAAACTGTTTTTT | TRBJ1-4 | NA | NA | TRBV9
CASSLKDRGPYEQYF | TGTGCCAGCAGCCTCAAAGACAGGGGACCCTACGAGCAGTACTTC | TRBJ2-7 | NA | TRBD1 | TRBV5-6
CASRVGLGYYEQYF | TGTGCCAGCAGGGTGGGGCTGGGCTACTACGAGCAGTACTTC | TRBJ2-7 | NA | NA | TRBV6-5
CSVVAQAPGNTIYF | TGCAGCGTTGTTGCTCAGGCCCCAGGAAACACCATATATTTT | TRBJ1-3 | NA | NA | TRBV29-1
CASSSTGLAGMNEQFF | TGTGCCAGCAGTTCCACGGGACTAGCGGGAATGAATGAGCAGTTCTTC | TRBJ2-1 | NA | TRBD2 | TRBV6-6
CASSPRTDVTYEQYF | TGTGCCAGCAGCCCCAGGACAGATGTGACCTACGAGCAGTACTTC | TRBJ2-7 | NA | NA | TRBV5-4
CASTTPGLAQDEQFF | TGTGCCAGCACTACCCCGGGACTAGCCCAGGATGAGCAGTTCTTC | TRBJ2-1 | NA | TRBD2 | TRBV11-2
CASSHREKNTEAFF | TGTGCCAGCAGCCACCGGGAAAAGAACACTGAAGCTTTCTTT | TRBJ1-1 | once | NA | TRBV7-8
CASSLSAQLWGDYEQYF | TGTGCCAGCAGTTTATCGGCCCAACTTTGGGGGGACTACGAGCAGTACTTC | TRBJ2-7 | NA | NA | TRBV27
CASSEARESSYNSPLHF | TGTGCCAGCAGTGAAGCGCGGGAGAGCTCCTATAATTCACCCCTCCACTTT | TRBJ1-6 | NA | NA | TRBV6-1
CASSQSFSADNEQFF | TGTGCCAGCAGCCAAAGTTTTTCGGCGGACAATGAGCAGTTCTTC | TRBJ2-1 | NA | NA | TRBV7-6
CASIKGAGELFF | TGTGCCAGCATTAAGGGAGCCGGGGAGCTGTTTTTT | TRBJ2-2 | NA | NA | TRBV2
CASSLYGTGNNSPLHF | TGTGCCAGCAGCTTATACGGGACAGGGAATAATTCACCCCTCCACTTT | TRBJ1-6 | NA | TRBD1 | TRBV7-6
CASSALGTSGVNEQYF | TGTGCCAGCAGTGCCCTTGGGACTAGCGGGGTAAACGAGCAGTACTTC | TRBJ2-7 | NA | TRBD2 | TRBV6-1
CASSLDWGTGGRETQYF | TGTGCCAGCAGCTTAGATTGGGGGACAGGGGGCCGGGAGACCCAGTACTTC | TRBJ2-5 | NA | TRBD1 | TRBV11-2
CAWSFGGIYGYTF | TGTGCCTGGAGCTTCGGAGGGATCTATGGCTACACCTTC | TRBJ1-2 | NA | NA | TRBV30
CASSIDRGTEQYF | TGTGCCAGTAGTATAGATCGGGGGACCGAGCAGTACTTC | TRBJ2-7 | NA | NA | TRBV19
CASSPRGREQYF | TGTGCCAGCAGCCCGAGAGGGAGGGAGCAGTACTTC | TRBJ2-7 | few | NA | TRBV5-4
CASSPEERSYEQYF | TGTGCCAGCAGCCCCGAAGAACGGTCCTACGAGCAGTACTTC | TRBJ2-7 | NA | NA | TRBV7-6
CASSGQPSPLHF | TGTGCCAGCAGCGGCCAACCCTCACCCCTCCACTTT | TRBJ1-6 | NA | NA | TRBV28
CASSPGIGNEQFF | TGTGCCAGCAGCCCAGGGATCGGGAATGAGCAGTTCTTC | TRBJ2-1 | NA | NA | TRBV7-3
CASSPRLAGAAYEQYF | TGTGCCAGCAGCCCTCGGCTAGCGGGAGCGGCATACGAGCAGTACTTC | TRBJ2-7 | NA | TRBD2 | TRBV7-2
CASSYAIEQYF | TGTGCCAGCAGTTATGCCATCGAGCAGTACTTC | TRBJ2-7 | NA | NA | TRBV6-6
CASSHGTSGSYEQYF | TGTGCCAGCAGCCACGGGACTAGCGGTTCCTACGAGCAGTACTTC | TRBJ2-7 | few | TRBD2 | TRBV7-2
CASSQRGSYEQYF | TGTGCCAGCAGTCAGCGGGGCAGCTACGAGCAGTACTTC | TRBJ2-7 | NA | TRBD2 | TRBV6-5
CASSFHGTRQDTQYF | TGCGCCAGCAGCTTCCACGGGACTAGGCAGGATACGCAGTATTTT | TRBJ2-3 | NA | TRBD2 | TRBV5-1
CASSTGTFEAFF | TGTGCCAGCAGCACCGGGACATTTGAAGCTTTCTTT | TRBJ1-1 | NA | NA | TRBV7-9
CASSIGAGTGYGYTF | TGTGCCAGTAGTATAGGTGCAGGGACGGGGTATGGCTACACCTTC | TRBJ1-2 | NA | NA | TRBV19
CASSHATYEQYF | TGTGCCAGCAGCCATGCAACCTACGAGCAGTACTTC | TRBJ2-7 | NA | NA | TRBV7-8
CASSSPGTGNYEQYF | TGTGCCAGCAGCTCTCCCGGGACAGGGAACTACGAGCAGTACTTC | TRBJ2-7 | NA | TRBD1 | TRBV11-2
CASSLSLTDTQYF | TGTGCCAGCAGTTTATCCCTCACAGATACGCAGTATTTT | TRBJ2-3 | NA | NA | TRBV27